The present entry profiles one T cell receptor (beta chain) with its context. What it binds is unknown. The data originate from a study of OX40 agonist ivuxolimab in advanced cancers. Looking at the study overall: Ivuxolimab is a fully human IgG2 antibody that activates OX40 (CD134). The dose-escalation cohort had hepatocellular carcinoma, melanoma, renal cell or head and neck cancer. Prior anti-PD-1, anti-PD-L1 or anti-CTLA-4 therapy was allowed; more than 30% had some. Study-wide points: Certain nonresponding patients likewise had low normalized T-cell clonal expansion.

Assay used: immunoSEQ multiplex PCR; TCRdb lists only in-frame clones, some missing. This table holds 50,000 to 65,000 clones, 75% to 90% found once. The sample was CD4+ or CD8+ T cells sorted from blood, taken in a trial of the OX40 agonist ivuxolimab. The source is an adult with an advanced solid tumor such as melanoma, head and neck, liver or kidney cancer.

CDR3 nucleotide sequence: TGTGCCAGCAGTTTAGGACCCGGGACAGGGGGTGAAAAACTGTTTTTT. Translated, it gives CASSLGPGTGGEKLFF. This chain uses TRBV28 with TRBJ1-4; TRBD1 agrees at 11 bases. The CDR3 covers 16 residues. Germline CDR1 reads MDHEN; CDR2 reads SYDVKM. With V trimmed by 2 bases and J by 7 bases, 6 bases remained unmatched.